This record covers a single TCR beta chain. This entry is derived from a study of shared clonotypes between healthy human individuals. Nashville, Tennessee was home to all donors, who were Caucasian adults. Several immunoSEQ plates received, in even portions, the genomic DNA of each subset. The team ran DNA from unsorted PBMCs on ten immunoSEQ deep assay plates for sequencing. Here immunoSEQ multiplex PCR was the method, and the copy in TCRdb shows in-frame clones only, minus some. The data show fewer than 650,000 clones, around 76% seen once. This TCR derives from a woman in her forties in good health. Some clones in this sample may be carry-over from other donors' samples. The material sequenced was PBMCs.

The DNA of the CDR3 is TGCGCCAGCAGCCAAACTTGGCTAGCGGGAAATCTCAATGAGCAGTTCTTC. Protein product: CASSQTWLAGNLNEQFF. This chain uses TRBV4-1 with TRBJ2-1; 9 bases are a match to TRBD2. The CDR3 has 17 residues. Trimming took 2 bases from V and 6 from J; bases not matched to a gene: 11. Germline values: CDR1 MGHRA, CDR2 YSYEKL.